This TCR beta chain comes out of a study of cytomegalovirus exposure and HLA in healthy donors. PCR used 60 Vbeta primers and 13 Jbeta primers. Produced via immunoSEQ multiplex PCR; TCRdb's table is partial and in-frame only. The table records roughly 110,000 clones, 74% of them present only once. V dropped 7 bases and J dropped 2 bases, with 11 bases sitting between them. Germline V lookup: CDR1 LNHDA, CDR2 SQIVND (reference sequence). The CDR3 covers 13 residues. The J gene is TRBJ1-2, the V gene TRBV19, with D unclear. Sequenced: PBMCs. This receptor was taken from a woman between 40 and 55 years old in good health and CMV-seropositive. CDR3 DNA sequence: TGTGCCAGTAAGGAGCGTTGGAACTATGGCTACACCTTC. Translation gives CASKERWNYGYTF.